This is a list of T cell receptor beta chains from one sample in a study of T cell responses to AZD1222 COVID-19 vaccine. The data were produced by immunoSEQ multiplex PCR, yet TCRdb's version contains in-frame clones alone and is incomplete. The table lists more than 95,000 clones, over 90% of them singletons. This specimen was peripheral blood, taken on day 0 of AZD1222 vaccination. These receptors originate from an adult in good health. The CDR3 runs from the conserved cysteine through the conserved F or W. The D gene is left open where the match is weak. Clone size is not always given. Where it is, it says once, few, many or a class for expanded clones.

clone_size: few; v_call: TRBV5-1; d_call: TRBD2; j_call: TRBJ2-5; cdr3_aa: CASSPGGAKETQYF; cdr3_nt: TGCGCCAGCAGCCCGGGAGGCGCAAAAGAGACCCAGTACTTC
clone_size: NA; v_call: TRBV6-5; d_call: NA; j_call: TRBJ2-5; cdr3_aa: CASRWVGEETQYF; cdr3_nt: TGTGCCAGCAGATGGGTGGGTGAGGAGACCCAGTACTTC
clone_size: NA; v_call: TRBV5-1; d_call: TRBD1; j_call: TRBJ1-2; cdr3_aa: CASSPGQGNYGYTF; cdr3_nt: TGCGCCAGCAGTCCGGGACAGGGAAACTATGGCTACACCTTC
clone_size: NA; v_call: TRBV7-2; d_call: TRBD2; j_call: TRBJ2-1; cdr3_aa: CASSPRLAVSYNEQFF; cdr3_nt: TGTGCCAGCAGCCCCAGACTAGCGGTCTCCTACAATGAGCAGTTCTTC
clone_size: NA; v_call: TRBV4-1; d_call: NA; j_call: TRBJ1-3; cdr3_aa: CASSQVGLGNTIYF; cdr3_nt: TGCGCCAGCAGCCAAGTCGGTTTAGGAAACACCATATATTTT
clone_size: NA; v_call: TRBV18; d_call: NA; j_call: TRBJ2-7; cdr3_aa: CASSPTRTYEQYF; cdr3_nt: TGTGCCAGCTCACCAACTAGAACCTACGAGCAGTACTTC
clone_size: NA; v_call: TRBV6-2/TRBV6-3; d_call: TRBD2; j_call: TRBJ2-7; cdr3_aa: CASSRPGRGNYEQYF; cdr3_nt: TGTGCCAGCAGCCGCCCCGGGAGGGGGAACTACGAGCAGTACTTC
clone_size: NA; v_call: TRBV5-4; d_call: NA; j_call: TRBJ2-1; cdr3_aa: CASSLAGSASYNEQFF; cdr3_nt: TGTGCCAGCAGCTTAGCCGGCAGCGCCTCCTACAATGAGCAGTTCTTC
clone_size: few; v_call: TRBV19; d_call: NA; j_call: TRBJ2-7; cdr3_aa: CASSIGSEYEQYF; cdr3_nt: TGTGCCAGTAGTATAGGGAGCGAGTACGAGCAGTACTTC
clone_size: once; v_call: TRBV5-4; d_call: NA; j_call: TRBJ1-1; cdr3_aa: CASSRGQNTEAFF; cdr3_nt: TGTGCCAGCAGCCGGGGCCAGAACACTGAAGCTTTCTTT
clone_size: NA; v_call: TRBV6-5; d_call: NA; j_call: TRBJ1-3; cdr3_aa: CASYGGNTIYF; cdr3_nt: TGTGCCAGCTACGGTGGAAACACCATATATTTT
clone_size: NA; v_call: TRBV18; d_call: NA; j_call: TRBJ2-3; cdr3_aa: CASAPSLDTQYF; cdr3_nt: TGTGCCAGCGCCCCCTCCCTGGATACGCAGTATTTT
clone_size: NA; v_call: TRBV2; d_call: NA; j_call: TRBJ2-1; cdr3_aa: CASRGGRSSYNEQFF; cdr3_nt: TGTGCCAGCAGGGGTGGCAGGAGCTCCTACAATGAGCAGTTCTTC
clone_size: NA; v_call: TRBV11-2; d_call: NA; j_call: TRBJ2-5; cdr3_aa: CASSPDTAQETQYF; cdr3_nt: TGTGCCAGCAGCCCCGACACTGCCCAAGAGACCCAGTACTTC
clone_size: NA; v_call: TRBV7-2; d_call: NA; j_call: TRBJ1-3; cdr3_aa: CASSLGQFSGNTIYF; cdr3_nt: TGTGCCAGCAGCTTAGGACAGTTCTCTGGAAACACCATATATTTT
clone_size: NA; v_call: TRBV28; d_call: NA; j_call: TRBJ1-1; cdr3_aa: CASSAVAEAFF; cdr3_nt: TGTGCCAGCAGTGCCGTAGCTGAAGCTTTCTTT
clone_size: NA; v_call: TRBV19; d_call: NA; j_call: TRBJ2-4; cdr3_aa: CASSIPHVPGAVKNIQYF; cdr3_nt: TGTGCCAGTAGTATACCGCACGTTCCTGGGGCTGTCAAAAACATTCAGTACTTC
clone_size: NA; v_call: TRBV5-4; d_call: NA; j_call: TRBJ1-2; cdr3_aa: CASSPSVGSLAYGYTF; cdr3_nt: TGTGCCAGCAGCCCCAGTGTAGGATCCTTGGCCTATGGCTACACCTTC
clone_size: NA; v_call: TRBV6-4; d_call: NA; j_call: TRBJ2-2; cdr3_aa: CASSDSPSTNTGELFF; cdr3_nt: TGTGCCAGCAGTGACTCTCCTAGCACGAACACCGGGGAGCTGTTTTTT
clone_size: NA; v_call: TRBV2; d_call: TRBD1; j_call: TRBJ2-2; cdr3_aa: CASFPGGTGELFF; cdr3_nt: TGTGCCAGCTTCCCAGGGGGAACCGGGGAGCTGTTTTTT
clone_size: few; v_call: TRBV3-1/TRBV3-2; d_call: TRBD1; j_call: TRBJ2-1; cdr3_aa: CASSSPGQGGHEQFF; cdr3_nt: TGTGCCAGCAGCAGCCCGGGACAGGGAGGCCATGAGCAGTTCTTC
clone_size: NA; v_call: TRBV7-2; d_call: TRBD1; j_call: TRBJ1-2; cdr3_aa: CASSLEGTANYGYTF; cdr3_nt: TGTGCCAGCAGCTTAGAGGGGACAGCTAACTATGGCTACACCTTC